These 13 T cell receptor beta chains share one sample of origin, sequenced in a study of blood T cells in healthy people across ages. A sample-barcoded 5' primer and a J-beta primer mix were used in a second PCR of about 6 to 11 cycles. One entry per CDR3 protein, called by TCRdb with MiXCR from the 5' RACE reads. This table has about 690,000 distinct CDR3 sequences, roughly 41% appearing once. Sequences were obtained from blood. These receptors were taken from an elderly man in good health.

J is TRBJ2-1 and V is TRBV4-3; 7 nucleotides agree with TRBD2. The CDR3 sequence is 16 residues long. Per germline, CDR1 LGHNA and CDR2 YSLEER. J lost 0 bases, V lost 5 bases, and 7 bases had no gene match. The DNA for the CDR3 is TGCGCCAGCAGCAGAGCTACGGGAGGCTCCTACAATGAGCAGTTCTTC. This encodes CASSRATGGSYNEQFF.

This clonotype appeared once. The chain carries TRBV2 and TRBJ1-6; no firm D call. Germline CDR1 and CDR2: SNHLY and FYNNEI. The CDR3 consists of 12 residues. Trimming left V 8 bases short and J 9 bases short, with 11 bases between. The DNA for the CDR3 is TGTGCCAGCGAGAAAGAGAGTTCACCCCTCCACTTT. Amino acid sequence: CASEKESSPLHF.

Details on this clonotype: A much larger clone sits a single nucleotide away, making a read error possible. This chain joins TRBV7-6 and TRBJ2-1; D might be TRBD2 (5 bases). Trimming pared 0 bases from V and 7 bases from J, leaving 10 bases between. This CDR3 spans 14 amino acids. The germline V gene has CDR1 SGHVS and CDR2 FNYEAQ. The DNA of the CDR3 is TGTGCCAGCAGCTTAGCAGGACGGGGAAATGAGCAGTTCTTC. As protein: CASSLAGRGNEQFF.

The chain is built from TRBV12-3 or TRBV12-4 and TRBJ2-5, with 16 nucleotides matching TRBD2. CDR3 length: 15 residues. After removal of 4 bases from V and 11 bases from J, the junction contained 7 bases not matched to a gene. CDR3 nucleotide sequence: TGTGCCAGCAGTTCACCGGGACTAGCGGGGGGGAAGCAGTACTTC. Translated, it gives CASSSPGLAGGKQYF.

This rearrangement joins TRBV2 to TRBJ2-1, with D perhaps being TRBD1 or TRBD2 (6 bases each). V lost 6 bases to trimming and J lost 3 bases, with 15 bases between them. Germline CDR1 reads SNHLY; CDR2 reads FYNNEI. The CDR3 length is 15 residues. This CDR3 is CASSVQGGNYNEQFF. The CDR3 nucleotides are TGTGCCAGCAGCGTACAGGGAGGAAACTACAATGAGCAGTTCTTC.

The genes are TRBV7-2 and TRBJ1-4, with D perhaps matching TRBD1 (6 bases). Trimming took off 2 bases at V and 4 bases at J, with 11 bases between the two ends. This CDR3 spans 15 amino acids. The germline CDR1 and CDR2 sequences are SGHTA and FQGNSA. In DNA form, the CDR3 reads TGTGCCAGCAGCTTACGGGGGCGCGGTAATGAAAAACTGTTTTTT. Translating it yields CASSLRGRGNEKLFF.

The rearrangement links TRBV29-1 to TRBJ2-1, with TRBD2 identical over 7 bases. CDR3 length equals 13 residues. The ends lost 5 bases at V and 9 bases at J; junction bases unmatched: 10. Per the germline V gene, CDR1 is SQVTM and CDR2 is ANQGSEA. The CDR3 here is CSVRSSGPLEQFF. CDR3 in DNA: TGCAGCGTTAGGTCTAGCGGACCCCTTGAGCAGTTCTTC.

V is TRBV27 and J is TRBJ2-3, with 11 bases identical to TRBD2. The germline gives CDR1 MNHEY, CDR2 SMNVEV (reference sequence). There are 14 residues in the CDR3. Trimming removed 5 bases from V and 5 bases from J; junction bases left unmatched: 3. CDR3 in amino acids: CASSVLAGEDTQYF. The CDR3 region has the DNA TGTGCCAGCAGTGTACTAGCGGGGGAAGATACGCAGTATTTT.

This clonotype was observed a few times. The chain employs TRBV6-2 or TRBV6-3 and TRBJ2-1; a weak D match, TRBD2 (6 bases). There are 13 residues in the CDR3. Germline V lookup: CDR1 MNHEY, CDR2 SVGEGT. The ends were cut back, 8 bases at V and 8 bases at J, with 16 bases in the middle. CDR3 sequence: CASRDSPWDEQFF. The CDR3, as DNA: TGTGCCAGCCGGGACTCCCCTTGGGATGAGCAGTTCTTC.

This clonotype was seen more than once but under ten times. The V gene is TRBV4-3, the J gene TRBJ2-3, with 8 bases aligning to TRBD2. This CDR3 region has 14 residues. Germline V gene data show CDR1 as LGHNA and CDR2 as YSLEER. V lost 4 bases to trimming and J lost 10 bases; unmatched junction nucleotides: 10. The CDR3 loop is CASSRAREEPAQYF. For the CDR3, the DNA is TGCGCCAGCAGCCGCGCGCGGGAGGAACCGGCGCAGTATTTT.

This clonotype was counted a few times. The V and J genes are TRBV7-2 and TRBJ2-1, with D possibly being TRBD1 (6 bases). The germline gives CDR1 SGHTA, CDR2 FQGNSA. The CDR3 extends over 15 amino acids. Trimming pared 2 bases from V and 4 bases from J, leaving 12 bases between. This CDR3 is CASSLSGTTYNEQFF. CDR3 DNA sequence: TGTGCCAGCAGCTTATCGGGGACAACATACAATGAGCAGTTCTTC.

The chain couples TRBV14 to TRBJ2-7; no firm D call. CDR1 SGHDN and CDR2 FVKESK come from the germline V gene. The CDR3 has 15 amino acids. V lost 0 bases and J 2 bases, leaving 11 bases between the germline ends. The CDR3 sequence is CASSQDQAWTYEQYF. The CDR3, as DNA: TGTGCCAGCAGCCAAGATCAAGCGTGGACCTACGAGCAGTACTTC.

The V and J genes are TRBV6-2 or TRBV6-3 and TRBJ2-1, with TRBD1 identical over 9 bases. CDR1 is MNHEY and CDR2 is SVGEGT in the germline V gene. Germline trimming cut 9 bases from V and 10 bases from J; bases unmatched to any gene: 4. CDR3 length: 11 amino acids. The CDR3: CASRQGGEQFF. The CDR3 DNA reads as TGTGCCAGTAGACAGGGGGGCGAGCAGTTCTTC.